The entry below describes one TCR beta chain. Its antigen remains unknown. This sample was taken from a study of T cell responses to AZD1222 COVID-19 vaccine. Findings and caveats of the study: Spike-specific TCR breadth and depth both grew after two AZD1222 doses.

The table came from immunoSEQ multiplex PCR; TCRdb's copy has only in-frame clones and leaves some out. The repertoire consists of some 84,000 clones, with 88% occurring once and the leading ten covering 16%. V lost 8 bases and J lost 7, with 14 bases in between. Germline values: CDR1 SQVTM, CDR2 ANQGSEA. The CDR3 is made up of 11 amino acids. The material sequenced was peripheral blood, taken on day 0 of AZD1222 vaccination. The rearrangement uses TRBV29-1 and TRBJ1-2, with D possibly being TRBD1 (6 bases). This sequence was found in an adult in good health. CDR3 amino acids: CSILGGFGYTF. The CDR3 DNA reads TGCAGCATATTAGGGGGGTTTGGCTACACCTTC.